One TCR beta chain is described in this entry. As handled by the study authors: Using reference gene primer amplification, nucleated cell counts were estimated. Repertoires were generated with immunoSEQ multiplex PCR, while TCRdb's copy carries only in-frame clones and drops some. V and J calls and clone size are as listed in that table; D and trimming were resolved from the DNA. Here the sample spans 39,000 or so clones, 91% being singletons. The CDR3 covers 13 residues. Germline assignment: CDR1 MGHDK and CDR2 SYGVNS. With 7 bases clipped from V and 2 bases from J, the junction kept 4 bases outside the gene matches. The record originates from a study of blood T cell repertoires in COVID-19. On the study more broadly: Donors in the United States, Italy and Spain gave samples during acute or convalescent COVID-19. PBMCs, B-cell-depleted T cells, or T cells provided the cDNA or gDNA that made up the material.

The TCR comes from a man aged 50 or older with active COVID-19. The J gene is TRBJ1-1, the V gene TRBV25-1; 7 bases line up with TRBD1. The sample was peripheral blood. The CDR3 loop reads CASTRDSNTEAFF. CDR3 DNA sequence: TGTGCCAGCACCCGGGACAGTAACACTGAAGCTTTCTTT. Combining the CDR3 with reference TRBV25-1 and TRBJ1-1 gives the whole variable domain EADIYQTPRYLVIGTGKKITLECSQTMGHDKMYWYQQDPGMELHLIHYSYGVNSTEKGDLSSESTVSRIRTEHFPLTLESARPSHTSQYLCASTRDSNTEAFFGQGTRLTVV.